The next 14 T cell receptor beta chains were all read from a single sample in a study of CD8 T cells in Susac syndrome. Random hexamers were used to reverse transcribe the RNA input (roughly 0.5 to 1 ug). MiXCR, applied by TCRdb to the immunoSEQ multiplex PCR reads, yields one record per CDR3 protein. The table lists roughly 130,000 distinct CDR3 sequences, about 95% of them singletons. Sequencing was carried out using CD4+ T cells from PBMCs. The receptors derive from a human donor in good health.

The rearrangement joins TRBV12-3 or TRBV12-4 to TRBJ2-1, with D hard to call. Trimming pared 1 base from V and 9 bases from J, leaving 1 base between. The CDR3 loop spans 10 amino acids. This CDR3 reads CASSLVEQFF. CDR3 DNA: TGTGCCAGCAGTTTAGTTGAGCAGTTCTTC.

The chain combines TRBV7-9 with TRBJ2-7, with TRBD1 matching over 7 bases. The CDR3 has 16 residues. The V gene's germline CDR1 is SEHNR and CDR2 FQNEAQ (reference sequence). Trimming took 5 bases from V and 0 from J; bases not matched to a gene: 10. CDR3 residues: CASSDTRTGSSYEQYF. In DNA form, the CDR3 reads TGTGCCAGCAGCGACACAAGGACAGGAAGCTCCTACGAGCAGTACTTC.

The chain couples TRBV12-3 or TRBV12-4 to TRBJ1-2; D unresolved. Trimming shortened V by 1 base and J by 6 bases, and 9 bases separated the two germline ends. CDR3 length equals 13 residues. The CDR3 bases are TGTGCCAGCAGTTTAGAGGGTTCACATGGCTACACCTTC. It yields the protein CASSLEGSHGYTF.

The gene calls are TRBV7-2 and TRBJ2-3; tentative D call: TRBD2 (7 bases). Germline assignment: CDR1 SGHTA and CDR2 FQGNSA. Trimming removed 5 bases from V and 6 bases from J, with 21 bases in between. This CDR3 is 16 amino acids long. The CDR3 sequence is CASSLGPSGRGDTQYF. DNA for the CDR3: TGTGCCAGCAGCCTAGGTCCTAGCGGTAGGGGGGATACGCAGTATTTT.

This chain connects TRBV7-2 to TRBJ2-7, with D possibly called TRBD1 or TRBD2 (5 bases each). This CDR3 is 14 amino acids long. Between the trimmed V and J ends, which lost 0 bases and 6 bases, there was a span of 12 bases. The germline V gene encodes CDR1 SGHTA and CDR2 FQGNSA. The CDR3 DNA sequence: TGTGCCAGCAGCTTAGCGAGGGGAACCGTCGAGCAGTACTTC. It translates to CASSLARGTVEQYF.

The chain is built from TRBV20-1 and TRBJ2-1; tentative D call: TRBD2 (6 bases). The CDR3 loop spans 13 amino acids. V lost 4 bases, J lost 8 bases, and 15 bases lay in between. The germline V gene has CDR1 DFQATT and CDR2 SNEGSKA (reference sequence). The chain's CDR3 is CSATVGRGYEQFF. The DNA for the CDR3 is TGCAGTGCTACCGTCGGGAGAGGGTATGAGCAGTTCTTC.

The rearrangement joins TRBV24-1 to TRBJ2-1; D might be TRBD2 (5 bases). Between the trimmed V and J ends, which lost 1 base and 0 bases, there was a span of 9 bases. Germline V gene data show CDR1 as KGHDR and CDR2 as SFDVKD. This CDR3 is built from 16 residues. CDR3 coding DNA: TGTGCCACCAGTGATTTTAGCGCCAACTCCTACAATGAGCAGTTCTTC. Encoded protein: CATSDFSANSYNEQFF.

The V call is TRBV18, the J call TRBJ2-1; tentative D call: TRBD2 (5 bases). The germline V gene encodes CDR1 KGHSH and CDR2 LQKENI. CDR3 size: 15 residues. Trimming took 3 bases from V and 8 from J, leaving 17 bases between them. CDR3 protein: CASSPVERPRHEQFF. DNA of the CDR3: TGTGCCAGCTCACCCGTCGAGCGGCCTAGGCATGAGCAGTTCTTC.

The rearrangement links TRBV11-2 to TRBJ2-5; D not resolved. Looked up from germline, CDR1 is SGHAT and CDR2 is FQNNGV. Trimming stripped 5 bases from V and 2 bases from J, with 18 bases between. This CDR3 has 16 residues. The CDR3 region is CASSARRANFQETQYF. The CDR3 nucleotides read TGTGCCAGCAGCGCCCGTCGAGCGAACTTTCAAGAGACCCAGTACTTC. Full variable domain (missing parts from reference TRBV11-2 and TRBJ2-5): EAGVAQSPRYKIIEKRQSVAFWCNPISGHATLYWYQQILGQGPKLLIQFQNNGVVDDSQLPKDRFSAERLKGVDSTLKIQPAKLEDSAVYLCASSARRANFQETQYFGPGTRLLVL.

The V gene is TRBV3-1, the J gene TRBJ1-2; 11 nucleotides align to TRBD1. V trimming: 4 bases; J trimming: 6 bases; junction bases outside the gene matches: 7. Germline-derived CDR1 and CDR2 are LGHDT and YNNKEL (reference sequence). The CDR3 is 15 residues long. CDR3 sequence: CASSPGQGAGNGYTF. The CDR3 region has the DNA TGTGCCAGCAGCCCTGGACAGGGGGCCGGTAATGGCTACACCTTC.

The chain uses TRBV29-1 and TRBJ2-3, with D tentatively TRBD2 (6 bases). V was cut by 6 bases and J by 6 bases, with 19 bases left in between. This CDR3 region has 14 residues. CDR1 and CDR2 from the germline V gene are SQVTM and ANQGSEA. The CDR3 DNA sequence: TGCAGCGTGTCCGGGGAGGCCGGTCGGGATACGCAGTATTTT. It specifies CSVSGEAGRDTQYF.

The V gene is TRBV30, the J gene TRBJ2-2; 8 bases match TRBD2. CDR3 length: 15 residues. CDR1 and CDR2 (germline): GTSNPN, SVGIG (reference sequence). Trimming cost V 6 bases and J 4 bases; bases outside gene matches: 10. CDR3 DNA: TGTGCCTGCTCCGGGGGGGGGTCGCGCACCGGGGAGCTGTTTTTT. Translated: CACSGGGSRTGELFF.

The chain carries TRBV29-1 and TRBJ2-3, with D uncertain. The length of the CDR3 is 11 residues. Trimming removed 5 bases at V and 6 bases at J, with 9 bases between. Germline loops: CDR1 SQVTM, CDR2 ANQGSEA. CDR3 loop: CSVSPTDTQYF. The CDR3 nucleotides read TGCAGCGTTTCCCCTACGGATACGCAGTATTTT.

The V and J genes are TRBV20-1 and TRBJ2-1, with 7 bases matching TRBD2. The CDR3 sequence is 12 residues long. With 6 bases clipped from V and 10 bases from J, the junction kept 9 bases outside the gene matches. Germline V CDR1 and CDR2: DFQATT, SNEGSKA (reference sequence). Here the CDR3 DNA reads TGCAGTGCGCGGAACCGGGACTACGAGCAGTTCTTC. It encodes CSARNRDYEQFF.